These T cell receptor beta chains were read from a single sample in a study of regulatory T cells in long-lasting Graves disease. TCRdb ran MiXCR on the multiplex PCR reads and lists one entry per CDR3 protein. The data contain over 650,000 distinct CDR3 sequences, about 32% of them singletons. The material sequenced was peripheral blood mononuclear cells (PBMCs), taken when the disease was refractory, from a patient treated with antithyroid drugs. The receptors derive from a female donor with Graves disease. Each CDR3 is given with its conserved first and last residue. Each record gives: D gene, clone size, V gene, J gene, CDR3 protein, CDR3 DNA. A D gene is named only where the DNA matches it firmly. A clone size is listed for some rows: how often the clone was seen (once, few, many), or a class if it is expanded.

d_call: -; clone_size: -; v_call: TRBV9; j_call: TRBJ1-2; cdr3_aa: CASSGSSYGYTF; cdr3_nt: TGTGCCAGCAGCGGCAGTAGCTATGGCTACACCTTC
d_call: TRBD1; clone_size: -; v_call: TRBV20-1; j_call: TRBJ1-5; cdr3_aa: CSARDPRTGFNQPQHF; cdr3_nt: TGCAGTGCTAGAGATCCTAGGACAGGGTTTAATCAGCCCCAGCATTTT
d_call: TRBD2; clone_size: few; v_call: TRBV4-1; j_call: TRBJ2-5; cdr3_aa: CASSHGLAGGQETQYF; cdr3_nt: TGCGCCAGCAGCCACGGACTAGCGGGAGGACAAGAGACCCAGTACTTC
d_call: -; clone_size: few; v_call: TRBV7-9; j_call: TRBJ1-5; cdr3_aa: CASSVDDSNQPQHF; cdr3_nt: TGTGCCAGCAGCGTTGACGATAGCAATCAGCCCCAGCATTTT
d_call: -; clone_size: -; v_call: TRBV28; j_call: TRBJ1-2; cdr3_aa: CASYTTGRVDGYTF; cdr3_nt: TGTGCCAGCTACACCACAGGGAGGGTAGACGGCTACACCTTC
d_call: -; clone_size: -; v_call: TRBV6-9; j_call: TRBJ1-2; cdr3_aa: CASSYSGGGRYGYTF; cdr3_nt: TGTGCCAGCAGTTACTCAGGAGGGGGGCGTTATGGCTACACCTTC
d_call: TRBD1; clone_size: few; v_call: TRBV25-1; j_call: TRBJ1-4; cdr3_aa: CASSDPRQGTNEKLFF; cdr3_nt: TGTGCCAGCAGTGATCCCAGACAGGGCACTAATGAAAAACTGTTTTTT
d_call: -; clone_size: few; v_call: TRBV12-3/TRBV12-4; j_call: TRBJ1-4; cdr3_aa: CASSQETLDEKLFF; cdr3_nt: TGTGCCAGCAGCCAAGAAACCCTCGACGAAAAACTGTTTTTT
d_call: TRBD2; clone_size: -; v_call: TRBV6-1; j_call: TRBJ2-2; cdr3_aa: CATVLTSGANTGELFF; cdr3_nt: TGTGCCACGGTCCTGACTAGCGGGGCGAACACCGGGGAGCTGTTTTTT
d_call: -; clone_size: few; v_call: TRBV6-4; j_call: TRBJ1-1; cdr3_aa: CASSEADLGDTEAFF; cdr3_nt: TGTGCCAGCAGTGAAGCAGACTTGGGGGACACTGAAGCTTTCTTT
d_call: -; clone_size: -; v_call: TRBV6-2/TRBV6-3; j_call: TRBJ2-7; cdr3_aa: CASMGYDEQYF; cdr3_nt: TGTGCCAGCATGGGGTACGACGAGCAGTACTTC
d_call: -; clone_size: -; v_call: TRBV11-2; j_call: TRBJ1-2; cdr3_aa: CASSLALGKDYGYTF; cdr3_nt: TGTGCCAGCAGCTTAGCTTTAGGGAAGGACTATGGCTACACCTTC
d_call: -; clone_size: -; v_call: TRBV19; j_call: TRBJ1-2; cdr3_aa: CASLHRANYGYTF; cdr3_nt: TGTGCCAGCCTCCACCGAGCTAACTATGGCTACACCTTC
d_call: -; clone_size: -; v_call: TRBV6-5; j_call: TRBJ1-1; cdr3_aa: CASSYAPNTEAFF; cdr3_nt: TGTGCCAGCAGTTACGCTCCGAACACTGAAGCTTTCTTT
d_call: -; clone_size: -; v_call: TRBV5-5; j_call: TRBJ1-5; cdr3_aa: CASSLGYTSRENQPQHF; cdr3_nt: TGTGCCAGCAGCTTGGGGTACACCTCAAGGGAAAATCAGCCCCAGCATTTT
d_call: TRBD1; clone_size: -; v_call: TRBV7-9; j_call: TRBJ2-7; cdr3_aa: CASSFWDSSYEQYF; cdr3_nt: TGTGCCAGCAGCTTTTGGGACAGCTCCTACGAGCAGTACTTC
d_call: -; clone_size: few; v_call: TRBV12-3/TRBV12-4; j_call: TRBJ1-5; cdr3_aa: CASSLWPAQQPQHF; cdr3_nt: TGTGCCAGCAGTCTCTGGCCAGCCCAGCAGCCCCAGCATTTT
d_call: -; clone_size: -; v_call: TRBV20-1; j_call: TRBJ2-5; cdr3_aa: CSATADKAQYF; cdr3_nt: TGCAGTGCCACGGCCGATAAGGCCCAGTACTTC
d_call: -; clone_size: -; v_call: TRBV15; j_call: TRBJ1-1; cdr3_aa: CATSRGGGTEAFF; cdr3_nt: TGTGCCACCAGCAGAGGCGGGGGCACTGAAGCTTTCTTT
d_call: TRBD2; clone_size: -; v_call: TRBV5-1; j_call: TRBJ2-3; cdr3_aa: CASSTGLAFTDTQYF; cdr3_nt: TGCGCCAGCAGCACGGGACTAGCCTTCACGGATACGCAGTATTTT
d_call: -; clone_size: many; v_call: TRBV28; j_call: TRBJ1-5; cdr3_aa: CASSPGQFIPQHF; cdr3_nt: TGTGCCAGCAGCCCCGGACAGTTTATCCCCCAGCATTTT
d_call: TRBD1; clone_size: few; v_call: TRBV6-2/TRBV6-3; j_call: TRBJ1-6; cdr3_aa: CASSYSAGGANNSPLHF; cdr3_nt: TGTGCCAGCAGTTACTCTGCAGGGGGCGCGAATAATTCACCCCTCCACTTT
d_call: TRBD1; clone_size: many; v_call: TRBV11-2; j_call: TRBJ1-5; cdr3_aa: CASSPGTASNQPQHF; cdr3_nt: TGTGCCAGCAGCCCCGGGACAGCTAGCAATCAGCCCCAGCATTTT
d_call: -; clone_size: few; v_call: TRBV12-3/TRBV12-4; j_call: TRBJ1-1; cdr3_aa: CASRGNFMNTEAFF; cdr3_nt: TGTGCCAGCAGGGGGAACTTTATGAACACTGAAGCTTTCTTT
d_call: TRBD1; clone_size: -; v_call: TRBV10-3; j_call: TRBJ1-1; cdr3_aa: CAISEAGGWTEAFF; cdr3_nt: TGTGCCATCAGTGAAGCAGGGGGGTGGACTGAAGCTTTCTTT
d_call: TRBD2; clone_size: few; v_call: TRBV12-3/TRBV12-4; j_call: TRBJ2-2; cdr3_aa: CASRSYSGRGTGELFF; cdr3_nt: TGTGCCAGCAGATCCTATAGCGGGAGAGGGACCGGGGAGCTGTTTTTT
d_call: -; clone_size: many; v_call: TRBV2; j_call: TRBJ2-5; cdr3_aa: CASNWYQETQYF; cdr3_nt: TGTGCCAGCAACTGGTACCAAGAGACCCAGTACTTC
d_call: TRBD1; clone_size: few; v_call: TRBV28; j_call: TRBJ1-5; cdr3_aa: CASSFQQGNNQPQHF; cdr3_nt: TGTGCCAGCAGCTTCCAACAGGGGAACAATCAGCCCCAGCATTTT
d_call: TRBD2; clone_size: -; v_call: TRBV20-1; j_call: TRBJ2-7; cdr3_aa: CSARGTSGPSSYEQYF; cdr3_nt: TGCAGTGCTAGAGGGACTAGCGGGCCTTCCTCCTACGAGCAGTACTTC